This T cell receptor beta chain was sequenced for a study of beta chain features in type 1 diabetes. This clone was counted a few times. Its antigen is undetermined. This CDR3 has 12 amino acids. CDR1 and CDR2 (germline): SGHTA, FQGNSA. With 5 bases removed from V and 11 bases from J, the gap between germline ends came to 16 bases. Every isolated RNA sample was fully reverse transcribed, so sequencing captured expressed TCRB transcripts. Profiled with immunoSEQ multiplex PCR; TCRdb holds only in-frame clones, not every one. This sample carries 130,000 to 150,000 clones, about 44% of them seen once, and the ten largest clones take under 0.45%. Study-wide results and limits: PCR might preferentially amplify shorter templates, equally in patients and controls.

This clonotype was sampled from a man in his late teens or twenties in good health. This chain links TRBV7-2 with TRBJ2-7; TRBD1 is a possible D gene (5 bases). Sequencing was performed on Tregs from blood. The CDR3 reads CASSPPGRTKYF. The CDR3 bases are TGTGCCAGCAGCCCCCCAGGGCGTACAAAGTACTTC.